This T cell receptor beta chain was sequenced in a study of beta chain features in type 1 diabetes. CDR1 is LNHDA and CDR2 is SQIVND in the germline V gene (reference sequence). V shed 5 bases and J 11 bases; nucleotides not matched to a gene: 6. The CDR3 length is 12 residues. As concerns this clone: Its matching antigen is unknown.

The entirety of the isolated RNA underwent reverse transcription, so expressed TCRB transcripts were sequenced. Only in-frame clones appear in the TCRdb table, and some are missing; sequencing was by immunoSEQ multiplex PCR. The sample lists about 360,000 clones; 10% to 15% were seen once. Study outcomes and limitations: In the patient group, naive, central memory and Treg TCRB repertoires seemed more alike than in the healthy donor group. Within each of all four CD4+ subsets, Type 1 diabetes patients had TCRB CDR3s that were moderately but significantly shorter.

This clonotype was sampled from a woman aged 18-29 years with type 1 diabetes. What was sequenced was naive CD4+ T cells from blood. This chain joins TRBV19 and TRBJ1-5; 7 bases align to TRBD1. The CDR3 protein is CASSSYRGAQHF. Written as DNA, the CDR3 is TGTGCCAGTAGTTCATACAGGGGTGCCCAGCATTTT.